This TCR beta chain was documented in a study of blood T cell repertoires in COVID-19. At the level of the study: The cDNA or gDNA used as material had been derived from T cells, B-cell-depleted T cells, or PBMCs.

Measured with immunoSEQ multiplex PCR; TCRdb has only the in-frame clones, and not every one. The sample lists some 170,000 clones; roughly 88% were seen once. Adults between roughly 18 and 90 years of age took part from about two dozen US areas. Cohorts were based on clinical histories the participants reported. Two negative PCRs, clearance, or symptom resolution had been documented for recovered Cohort 3 donors. Sequencing used PBMCs or T cells enriched from blood (not recorded which). The TCR sequence derives from a man aged 50 or older who had recovered from COVID-19.

CDR3: CASSPTGGYNEQFF. The DNA of the CDR3 is TGTGCCAGCAGCCCCACGGGGGGGTACAATGAGCAGTTCTTC. The chain combines TRBV9 with TRBJ2-1, with TRBD2 matching over 8 bases. V was clipped by 4 bases and J by 4 bases; unmatched bases: 4. The CDR3 sequence is 14 residues long. From germline, CDR1 is SGDLS and CDR2 YYNGEE.